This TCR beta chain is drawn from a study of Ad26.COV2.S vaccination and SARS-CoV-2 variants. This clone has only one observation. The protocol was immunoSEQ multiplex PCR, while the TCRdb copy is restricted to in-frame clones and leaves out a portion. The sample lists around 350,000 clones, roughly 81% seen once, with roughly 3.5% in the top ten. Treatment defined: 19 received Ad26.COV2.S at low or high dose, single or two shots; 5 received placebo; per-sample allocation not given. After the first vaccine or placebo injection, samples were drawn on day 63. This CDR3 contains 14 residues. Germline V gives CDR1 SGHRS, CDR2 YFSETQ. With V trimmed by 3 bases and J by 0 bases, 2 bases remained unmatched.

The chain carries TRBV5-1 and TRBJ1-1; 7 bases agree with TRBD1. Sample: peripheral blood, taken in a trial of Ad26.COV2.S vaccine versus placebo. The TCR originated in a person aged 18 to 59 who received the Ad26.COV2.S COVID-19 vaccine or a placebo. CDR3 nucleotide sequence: TGCGCCAGCAGCTACGACAGGGTGAACACTGAAGCTTTCTTT. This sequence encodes CASSYDRVNTEAFF. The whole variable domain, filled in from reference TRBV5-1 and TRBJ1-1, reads KAGVTQTPRYLIKTRGQQVTLSCSPISGHRSVSWYQQTPGQGLQFLFEYFSETQRNKGNFPGRFSGRQFSNSRSEMNVSTLELGDSALYLCASSYDRVNTEAFFGQGTRLTVV.